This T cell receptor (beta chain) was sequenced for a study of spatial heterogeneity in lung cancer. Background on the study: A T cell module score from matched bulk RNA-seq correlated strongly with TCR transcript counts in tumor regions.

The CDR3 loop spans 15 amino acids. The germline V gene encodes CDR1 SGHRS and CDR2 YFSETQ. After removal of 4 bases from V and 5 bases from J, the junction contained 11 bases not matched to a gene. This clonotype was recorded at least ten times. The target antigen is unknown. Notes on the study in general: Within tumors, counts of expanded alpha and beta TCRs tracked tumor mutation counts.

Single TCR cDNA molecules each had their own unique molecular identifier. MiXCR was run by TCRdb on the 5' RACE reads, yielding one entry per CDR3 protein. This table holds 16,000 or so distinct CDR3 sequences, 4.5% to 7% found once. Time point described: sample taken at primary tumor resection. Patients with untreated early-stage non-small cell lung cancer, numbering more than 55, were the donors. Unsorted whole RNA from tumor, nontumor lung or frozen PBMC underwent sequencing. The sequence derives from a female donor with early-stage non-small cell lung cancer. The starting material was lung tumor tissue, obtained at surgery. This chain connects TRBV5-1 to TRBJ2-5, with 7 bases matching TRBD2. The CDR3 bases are TGCGCCAGCAGCGCCAGGCGGGAGCAATGGGAGACCCAGTACTTC. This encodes CASSARREQWETQYF.